This entry concerns a single TCR beta chain. Germline CDR1 reads SGHRS; CDR2 reads YFSETQ. The CDR3 sequence is 15 residues long. V dropped 1 base and J dropped 7; count of bases not matched to a gene: 6. The time point was: newly diagnosed GD, antithyroid drugs for less than 3 months. PBMC-extracted RNA yielded the TCR library. These data come from a study of regulatory T cells in long-lasting Graves disease. According to the study, TCR beta libraries were built with iRepertoire HTBI primers and CDR3-region Arm-PCR. A single record per CDR3 protein comes from TCRdb applying MiXCR to the multiplex PCR reads. The table shows about 430,000 distinct CDR3 sequences, with approximately 15% occurring only once. The data also belong to a second study, concerning T cells in Graves' hyperthyroidism and ophthalmopathy.

This TCR was recovered from a middle-aged woman with Graves disease. The chain carries TRBV5-1 and TRBJ2-7; 12 positions agree with TRBD2. Specimen: peripheral blood mononuclear cells (PBMCs), collected at new diagnosis, from a patient treated with antithyroid drugs. CDR3 residues: CASSLPSGRAGEQYF. The DNA of the CDR3 is TGCGCCAGCAGCTTGCCTAGCGGGAGGGCCGGAGAGCAGTACTTC.